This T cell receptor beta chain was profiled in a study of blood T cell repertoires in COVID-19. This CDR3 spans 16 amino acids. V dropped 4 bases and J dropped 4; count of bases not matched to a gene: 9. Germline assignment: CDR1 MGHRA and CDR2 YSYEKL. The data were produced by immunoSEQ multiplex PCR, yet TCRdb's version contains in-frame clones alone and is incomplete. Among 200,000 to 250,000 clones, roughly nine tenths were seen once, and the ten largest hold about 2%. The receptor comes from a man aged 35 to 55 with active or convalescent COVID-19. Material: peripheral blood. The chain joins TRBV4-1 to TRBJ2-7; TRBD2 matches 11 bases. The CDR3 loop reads CASSRLLAGENYEQYF. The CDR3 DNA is TGCGCCAGCAGCCGATTACTAGCGGGAGAGAATTACGAGCAGTACTTC.